Following are 28 T cell receptor beta chains from one sample sequenced in a study of blood T cell repertoires in COVID-19. Some clones are missing from TCRdb's copy, which holds only in-frame ones; the method was immunoSEQ multiplex PCR. The sample lists roughly 500,000 clones, 85% to 90% occurring once. The sequenced material came from PBMCs or T cells enriched from blood (not recorded which). These receptors all stem from a woman aged 40 to 50 who had recovered from COVID-19.

The chain joins TRBV5-6 to TRBJ2-7; TRBD2 matches 14 bases. The CDR3 contains 16 residues. Trimming took 4 bases from V and 2 from J; bases not matched to a gene: 5. Germline lookup yields CDR1 SGHDT and CDR2 YYEEEE. The CDR3 region has the DNA TGTGCCAGCAGCGAGGGACTAGCGGGAGTACCCTACGAGCAGTACTTC. As protein: CASSEGLAGVPYEQYF.

This sequence joins TRBV2 and TRBJ2-3; TRBD1 aligns across 11 bases. The V segment lost 4 bases and the J segment 4 bases; nucleotides outside the gene matches: 10. Germline V lookup: CDR1 SNHLY, CDR2 FYNNEI. The CDR3 is made up of 17 amino acids. The CDR3 region is CASSGAGGQGESDTQYF. CDR3 DNA sequence: TGTGCCAGCAGTGGGGCAGGGGGACAGGGGGAATCAGATACGCAGTATTTT.

This clone showed up just a few times. The chain carries TRBV6-5 and TRBJ2-1; TRBD1 is a possible D gene (6 bases). The germline CDR1 and CDR2 sequences are MNHEY and SVGAGI. V gave up 2 bases and J gave up 4 bases, with 15 bases separating them. CDR3 size: 16 residues. The CDR3 spells CASSYGTSDRYNEQFF. In DNA form, the CDR3 reads TGTGCCAGCAGTTACGGGACCTCGGACAGATACAATGAGCAGTTCTTC.

CDR3 amino acids: CASRRDYTYQPQHF. The CDR3 nucleotides read TGTGCCAGCAGGCGGGACTATACCTATCAGCCCCAGCATTTT. The chain combines TRBV2 with TRBJ1-5; TRBD1 might be the D (5 bases). Trimming took 6 bases from V and 5 from J, leaving 14 bases between them. This CDR3 has 14 residues. Germline V gives CDR1 SNHLY, CDR2 FYNNEI.

The chain links TRBV6-5 to TRBJ2-1; TRBD2 matches 11 bases. Germline loops: CDR1 MNHEY, CDR2 SVGAGI. This CDR3 is 11 amino acids long. Trimming cost V 8 bases and J 13 bases; bases outside gene matches: 4. CDR3 region: CASEGLAAQFF. CDR3 sequence (DNA): TGTGCCAGCGAGGGACTAGCGGCTCAGTTCTTC.

This chain joins TRBV30 and TRBJ1-1, with TRBD1 identical over 7 bases. V trimming: 4 bases; J trimming: 2 bases; junction bases outside the gene matches: 7. This CDR3 spans 14 amino acids. Per germline, CDR1 GTSNPN and CDR2 SVGIG (reference sequence). The CDR3 region is CAWTEQGFNTEAFF. The CDR3, as DNA: TGTGCCTGGACGGAACAGGGGTTTAACACTGAAGCTTTCTTT.

This clone was seen a handful of times. J is TRBJ1-2 and V is TRBV29-1; D is possibly TRBD1 (6 bases). The germline V gene has CDR1 SQVTM and CDR2 ANQGSEA. V gave up 3 bases and J gave up 3 bases, with 11 bases separating them. The CDR3 totals 13 residues. The CDR3 sequence: CSVDRQEYYGYTF. The CDR3 nucleotides are TGCAGCGTTGACAGACAGGAATACTATGGCTACACCTTC. The whole variable domain, remainder taken from reference TRBV29-1 and TRBJ1-2, is SAVISQKPSRDICQRGTSLTIQCQVDSQVTMMFWYRQQPGQSLTLIATANQGSEATYESGFVIDKFPISRPNLTFSTLTVSNMSPEDSSIYLCSVDRQEYYGYTFGSGTRLTVV.

The chain is built from TRBV5-6 and TRBJ1-1; possible D gene TRBD1, 5 bases. Germline CDR1 is SGHDT and CDR2 is YYEEEE. The CDR3 spans 13 residues. V gave up 0 bases and J gave up 5 bases, with 8 bases separating them. CDR3 residues: CASSLVGQTEAFF. In DNA, the CDR3 is TGTGCCAGCAGCTTGGTGGGGCAGACTGAAGCTTTCTTT.

CDR3 in amino acids: CASSPSMVRSAEAFF. DNA for the CDR3: TGTGCCAGCAGCCCTTCTATGGTTAGGAGCGCTGAAGCTTTCTTT. The chain uses TRBV7-2 and TRBJ1-1; D not certain. This CDR3 has 15 amino acids. The germline V gene encodes CDR1 SGHTA and CDR2 FQGNSA. Trimming took 5 bases from V and 6 from J, leaving 19 bases between them.

Only one count was recorded for this clone. This chain joins TRBV9 and TRBJ2-2; D is possibly TRBD1 (6 bases). This CDR3 spans 13 amino acids. Germline V gene lookup returns CDR1 SGDLS and CDR2 YYNGEE. V was trimmed by 3 bases and J by 7 bases, leaving 10 bases between them. The CDR3 sequence is CASSAAGVGELFF. The CDR3 bases are TGTGCCAGCAGCGCAGCAGGGGTCGGGGAGCTGTTTTTT.

The chain uses TRBV30 and TRBJ1-1; no reliable D call. This CDR3 region has 15 residues. V lost 2 bases and J 1 base, leaving 14 bases between the germline ends. The germline CDR1 and CDR2 sequences are GTSNPN and SVGIG (reference sequence). CDR3 region: CAWSLRRAGNTEAFF. DNA for the CDR3: TGTGCCTGGAGTTTGAGGAGGGCGGGGAACACTGAAGCTTTCTTT. Based on the CDR3 plus reference TRBV30 and TRBJ1-1, the full variable domain is SQTIHQWPATLVQPVGSPLSLECTVEGTSNPNLYWYRQAAGRGLQLLFYSVGIGQISSEVPQNLSASRPQDRQFILSSKKLLLSDSGFYLCAWSLRRAGNTEAFFGQGTRLTVV.

This clone was seen only once. The chain employs TRBV19 and TRBJ2-1; D is unresolved. The CDR3 totals 16 residues. Germline CDR1 is LNHDA and CDR2 is SQIVND (reference sequence). Trimming pared 3 bases from V and 0 bases from J, leaving 12 bases between. CDR3 residues: CASSMLRLSSYNEQFF. CDR3 DNA sequence: TGTGCCAGTAGTATGTTGCGGTTGAGCTCCTACAATGAGCAGTTCTTC.

The chain combines TRBV25-1 with TRBJ2-7; maybe TRBD1 (6 bases). The CDR3 length is 13 residues. V was cut by 8 bases and J by 2 bases, with 13 bases left in between. Germline lookup yields CDR1 MGHDK and CDR2 SYGVNS. The chain's CDR3 is CASGETGTYEQYF. DNA of the CDR3: TGTGCCAGCGGAGAGACAGGTACCTACGAGCAGTACTTC.

The V gene is TRBV19, the J gene TRBJ1-3, with 8 bases lining up with TRBD1. Trimming took 5 bases from V and 4 from J; bases not matched to a gene: 13. The CDR3 totals 17 residues. Germline CDR1 is LNHDA and CDR2 is SQIVND (reference sequence). The CDR3 coding sequence is TGTGCCAGTAGTGCAGGACAGGGAACTGTTTCCGGAAACACCATATATTTT. Its translation: CASSAGQGTVSGNTIYF.

The V gene is TRBV29-1, the J gene TRBJ1-2; perhaps TRBD1 as D (5 bases). Between the trimmed V and J ends, which lost 4 bases and 8 bases, there was a span of 14 bases. CDR3 length equals 12 residues. Germline V gives CDR1 SQVTM, CDR2 ANQGSEA. The DNA of the CDR3 is TGCAGCGTTGGTTTTCAGGGTGGAGGCTACACCTTC. Amino acids: CSVGFQGGGYTF. Looking up the rest from reference TRBV29-1 and TRBJ1-2 gives the full variable domain: SAVISQKPSRDICQRGTSLTIQCQVDSQVTMMFWYRQQPGQSLTLIATANQGSEATYESGFVIDKFPISRPNLTFSTLTVSNMSPEDSSIYLCSVGFQGGGYTFGSGTRLTVV.

This sequence joins TRBV7-7 and TRBJ2-2, with 8 bases identical to TRBD1. V lost 5 bases to trimming and J lost 3 bases; unmatched junction nucleotides: 5. Germline CDR1 SSHAT, CDR2 FNYEAQ (reference sequence). CDR3 length equals 15 residues. The CDR3 is CASSRDRGDTGELFF. The DNA of the CDR3 is TGTGCCAGCAGCAGAGACAGGGGAGACACCGGGGAGCTGTTTTTT.

The chain carries TRBV5-1 and TRBJ2-1, with 9 bases fitting TRBD1. The CDR3 is made up of 15 amino acids. V gave up 0 bases and J gave up 9 bases; unmatched junction bases: 7. Per the germline V gene, CDR1 is SGHRS and CDR2 is YFSETQ. DNA of the CDR3: TGCGCCAGCAGCTTGGGGGGACAGGGTCTGAGTGAGCAGTTCTTC. As protein: CASSLGGQGLSEQFF. The whole variable domain, remainder taken from reference TRBV5-1 and TRBJ2-1, is KAGVTQTPRYLIKTRGQQVTLSCSPISGHRSVSWYQQTPGQGLQFLFEYFSETQRNKGNFPGRFSGRQFSNSRSEMNVSTLELGDSALYLCASSLGGQGLSEQFFGPGTRLTVL.

This chain links TRBV7-2 with TRBJ2-5, with D possibly TRBD2 on 6 matching bases. Looked up from germline, CDR1 is SGHTA and CDR2 is FQGNSA. Trimming pared 6 bases from V and 2 bases from J, leaving 16 bases between. CDR3 length: 15 residues. In DNA, the CDR3 is TGTGCCAGCAGACCGTTGGGGGGACCTCAAGAGACCCAGTACTTC. It yields the protein CASRPLGGPQETQYF.

The CDR3 here is CASSLSTGSGNQPQHF. The DNA for the CDR3 is TGTGCCAGCAGTTTATCGACAGGGTCAGGCAATCAGCCCCAGCATTTT. This rearrangement joins TRBV27 to TRBJ1-5; 7 nucleotides agree with TRBD1. This CDR3 comprises 16 residues. Germline CDR1 MNHEY, CDR2 SMNVEV (reference sequence). J was trimmed by 2 bases and V by 0 bases; bases with no gene match: 4.

The J gene is TRBJ1-1, the V gene TRBV7-2; TRBD1 aligns across 7 bases. V dropped 1 base and J dropped 6; count of bases not matched to a gene: 8. This CDR3 spans 15 amino acids. Germline V gene sequence: CDR1 SGHTA, CDR2 FQGNSA. The CDR3 nucleotides read TGTGCCAGCAGCTTAGTTGGAGGGGGCGCTTCTGAAGCTTTCTTT. Translated, it gives CASSLVGGGASEAFF.

The chain couples TRBV10-3 to TRBJ2-1; weak D call: TRBD1 (5 bases). The CDR3 spans 15 residues. Trimming stripped 4 bases from V and 0 bases from J, with 10 bases between. The V gene's germline CDR1 is ENHRY and CDR2 SYGVKD. CDR3 bases: TGTGCCATCAGTGGTGCTCAGGGCTCCTACAATGAGCAGTTCTTC. Amino acid sequence: CAISGAQGSYNEQFF.

The chain uses TRBV2 and TRBJ1-1, with 8 bases aligning to TRBD1. V gave up 4 bases and J gave up 11 bases; unmatched junction bases: 9. Germline V gene data show CDR1 as SNHLY and CDR2 as FYNNEI. The CDR3 covers 13 residues. The CDR3 region is CASSGQGSEKAFF. The CDR3 nucleotides are TGTGCCAGCAGTGGACAGGGGAGCGAAAAGGCTTTCTTT.

This clone came up once. The rearrangement joins TRBV9 to TRBJ1-1; 7 bases fit TRBD1. Losses at the gene ends were 3 bases for V and 1 base for J; bases not matched to a gene: 0. From germline, CDR1 is SGDLS and CDR2 YYNGEE. This CDR3 has 13 residues. The CDR3 spells CASSGDRNTEAFF. The CDR3 region has the DNA TGTGCCAGCAGCGGGGACAGGAACACTGAAGCTTTCTTT.

This chain joins TRBV12-3 or TRBV12-4 and TRBJ2-5, with D possibly being TRBD1 (5 bases). The CDR3 length is 13 residues. V shed 7 bases and J shed 6 bases, with 15 bases lying between them. The CDR3 loop reads CASTLGVRKTQYF. CDR3 nucleotides: TGTGCCAGCACCCTAGGGGTTAGGAAGACCCAGTACTTC.

The CDR3 sequence is CASSIQVLYGYTF. The CDR3, as DNA: TGTGCCAGTAGTATACAGGTCCTCTATGGCTACACCTTC. The gene calls are TRBV19 and TRBJ1-2; D remains unclear. CDR1 LNHDA and CDR2 SQIVND come from the germline V gene (reference sequence). CDR3 length: 13 residues. V lost 2 bases and J 4 bases, leaving 8 bases between the germline ends.

This clone was recorded once. The V gene is TRBV30, the J gene TRBJ1-2; D unresolved. V gave up 3 bases and J gave up 8 bases, with 16 bases separating them. The CDR3 is 13 amino acids. From germline, CDR1 is GTSNPN and CDR2 SVGIG (reference sequence). The CDR3 DNA reads TGTGCCTGGAGGTCAAACCCCGGCGGGGGCTACACCTTC. Translating gives CAWRSNPGGGYTF.

This sequence joins TRBV5-1 and TRBJ1-1; 11 nucleotides line up with TRBD1. The CDR3 loop spans 17 amino acids. Germline V gene sequence: CDR1 SGHRS, CDR2 YFSETQ. After removal of 2 bases from V and 6 bases from J, the junction contained 12 bases not matched to a gene. In DNA form, the CDR3 reads TGCGCCAGCAGCTTTGGTTCGGGACCGGGACAGGGGGCTGAAGCTTTCTTT. Translating gives CASSFGSGPGQGAEAFF.

The sample holds one count of this clone. V is TRBV9 and J is TRBJ2-7, with D possibly matching TRBD2 (6 bases). V shed 0 bases and J shed 2 bases, with 9 bases lying between them. The CDR3 runs to 14 residues. The germline CDR1 and CDR2 sequences are SGDLS and YYNGEE. CDR3 region: CASSVGRGPYEQYF. The CDR3 bases are TGTGCCAGCAGCGTAGGGCGGGGTCCCTACGAGCAGTACTTC.